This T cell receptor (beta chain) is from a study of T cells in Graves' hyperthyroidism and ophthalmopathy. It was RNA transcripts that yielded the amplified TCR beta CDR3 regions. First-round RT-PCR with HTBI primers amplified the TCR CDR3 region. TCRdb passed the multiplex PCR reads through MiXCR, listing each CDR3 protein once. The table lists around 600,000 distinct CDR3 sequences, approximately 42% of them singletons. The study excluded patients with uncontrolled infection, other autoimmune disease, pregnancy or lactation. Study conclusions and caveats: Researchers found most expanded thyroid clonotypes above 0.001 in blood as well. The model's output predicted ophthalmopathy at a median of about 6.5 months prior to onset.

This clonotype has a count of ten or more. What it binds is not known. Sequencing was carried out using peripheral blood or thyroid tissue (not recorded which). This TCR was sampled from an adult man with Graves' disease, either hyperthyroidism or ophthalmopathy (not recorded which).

The CDR3 DNA reads as TGTGCCAGCAGCAACACGGGACGGGGTTACGAGCAGTACTTC. Translated: CASSNTGRGYEQYF. The chain uses TRBV7-9 and TRBJ2-7; perhaps D is TRBD1 or TRBD2 (5 bases each). The CDR3 length is 14 residues. CDR1 is SEHNR and CDR2 is FQNEAQ in the germline V gene (reference sequence). V was cut by 5 bases and J by 4 bases, with 15 bases left in between.